Below are 28 T cell receptor beta chains sequenced from a single sample in a study of blood T cell repertoires in COVID-19. The data were produced by immunoSEQ multiplex PCR, yet TCRdb's version contains in-frame clones alone and is incomplete. The data hold over 200,000 clones, with 84% observed a single time. Sequencing used peripheral blood. All receptors derive from a woman in her fifties or sixties with active or convalescent COVID-19.

The chain couples TRBV5-1 to TRBJ2-3; 7 positions agree with TRBD2. The CDR3 totals 16 residues. Germline CDR1 SGHRS, CDR2 YFSETQ. V lost 0 bases to trimming and J lost 2 bases; unmatched junction nucleotides: 6. The CDR3 DNA reads as TGCGCCAGCAGCTTGGGGGGCGGGGGTCTCACAGATACGCAGTATTTT. Protein: CASSLGGGGLTDTQYF. The full variable domain, in which reference TRBV5-1 and TRBJ2-3 provide the parts outside the CDR3, is KAGVTQTPRYLIKTRGQQVTLSCSPISGHRSVSWYQQTPGQGLQFLFEYFSETQRNKGNFPGRFSGRQFSNSRSEMNVSTLELGDSALYLCASSLGGGGLTDTQYFGPGTRLTVL.

This clone came up a few times. The chain joins TRBV24-1 to TRBJ2-1, with 10 bases that match TRBD2. This CDR3 has 17 amino acids. In germline, CDR1 is KGHDR, CDR2 SFDVKD. V lost 2 bases, J lost 5 bases, and 8 bases stayed unmatched. The CDR3 loop reads CATSDSRASGSDNEQFF. In DNA form, the CDR3 reads TGTGCCACCAGTGATTCACGGGCTAGCGGGAGCGACAATGAGCAGTTCTTC.

This clone occurred many times. The V and J genes are TRBV6-6 and TRBJ2-7; D uncertain. Trimming left V 6 bases short and J 0 bases short, with 12 bases between. CDR3 length equals 14 residues. Germline V gene data show CDR1 as MNHNY and CDR2 as SVGAGI (reference sequence). CDR3 nucleotides: TGTGCCAGCAGCGTCGCGGAGAGCTCCTACGAGCAGTACTTC. This gives the protein CASSVAESSYEQYF.

CDR3 sequence: CASSLILTGGQDSSYNEQFF. CDR3 DNA: TGCGCCAGCAGCTTGATTCTTACAGGGGGTCAGGATAGCTCCTACAATGAGCAGTTCTTC. The genes are TRBV5-1 and TRBJ2-1, with TRBD1 identical over 8 bases. J was trimmed by 0 bases and V by 1 base; bases with no gene match: 15. Germline CDR1 SGHRS, CDR2 YFSETQ. The CDR3 contains 20 residues. The full variable domain, rest sourced from reference TRBV5-1 and TRBJ2-1, is KAGVTQTPRYLIKTRGQQVTLSCSPISGHRSVSWYQQTPGQGLQFLFEYFSETQRNKGNFPGRFSGRQFSNSRSEMNVSTLELGDSALYLCASSLILTGGQDSSYNEQFFGPGTRLTVL.

CDR3 DNA: TGTGCCAGCTCTTCGGGGGGACCCTATGGCTACACCTTC. Translation gives CASSSGGPYGYTF. This chain joins TRBV6-5 and TRBJ1-2; possibly TRBD1 for D (5 bases). The germline V gene encodes CDR1 MNHEY and CDR2 SVGAGI. V dropped 8 bases and J dropped 4 bases, with 14 bases sitting between them. The length of the CDR3 is 13 residues.

The chain recombines TRBV27 with TRBJ1-2; D perhaps matches TRBD1 (5 bases). CDR3 length equals 13 residues. CDR1 is MNHEY, CDR2 SMNVEV, per germline (reference sequence). Between the trimmed V and J ends, which lost 5 bases and 4 bases, there was a span of 11 bases. The CDR3 region is CASSSQGIYGYTF. The CDR3 DNA reads as TGTGCCAGCAGTAGCCAGGGAATCTATGGCTACACCTTC.

This clone was found once. The gene calls are TRBV30 and TRBJ2-3; D not certain. The ends were cut back, 2 bases at V and 6 bases at J, with 12 bases in the middle. This CDR3 has 13 amino acids. CDR1 and CDR2 from the germline V gene are GTSNPN and SVGIG (reference sequence). The CDR3 is CAWSYTSGDTQYF. CDR3 nucleotide sequence: TGTGCCTGGAGTTATACCTCCGGGGATACGCAGTATTTT.

The chain has TRBV19 and TRBJ1-3; 7 bases line up with TRBD1. The CDR3 consists of 13 residues. V lost 8 bases to trimming and J lost 4 bases; unmatched junction nucleotides: 5. In germline, CDR1 is LNHDA, CDR2 SQIVND (reference sequence). CDR3 amino acids: CASRQGGGNTIYF. CDR3 DNA: TGTGCCAGTCGACAGGGAGGCGGAAACACCATATATTTT.

There are many counts of this clone. V usage is TRBV12-5 and J usage is TRBJ2-3; 7 bases are shared with TRBD2. CDR3 length equals 14 residues. Germline trimming cut 4 bases from V and 2 bases from J; bases unmatched to any gene: 3. Germline V gene lookup returns CDR1 LGHNT and CDR2 FRNRAP. As DNA, the CDR3 is TGTGCTAGTGGTTCCCGGGACTACACAGATACGCAGTATTTT. Its protein product is CASGSRDYTDTQYF.

Ten or more counts support this clone. The chain recombines TRBV9 with TRBJ2-1; 12 bases are a match to TRBD2. CDR3 length: 14 amino acids. From germline, CDR1 is SGDLS and CDR2 YYNGEE. After removal of 7 bases from V and 8 bases from J, the junction contained 7 bases not matched to a gene. The CDR3 loop is CASQTSGSSDEQFF. In nucleotides, the CDR3 is TGTGCCAGCCAGACTAGCGGGAGTAGCGATGAGCAGTTCTTC.

This chain uses TRBV15 with TRBJ2-3; 10 bases fit TRBD1. The CDR3 runs to 14 residues. The V gene's germline CDR1 is LNHNV and CDR2 YYDKDF (reference sequence). V lost 4 bases, J lost 6 bases, and 4 bases stayed unmatched. As DNA, the CDR3 is TGTGCCACCAGCACATGGACAGGGGGTGATACGCAGTATTTT. Protein sequence: CATSTWTGGDTQYF.

The rearrangement uses TRBV5-1 and TRBJ1-2; no definite D call. The CDR3 has 12 amino acids. The V and J ends lost 4 bases and 8 bases respectively, with 12 bases between them. Germline values: CDR1 SGHRS, CDR2 YFSETQ. For the CDR3, the DNA is TGCGCCAGCAGCACGAACAGTGAGGGCTACACCTTC. It translates to CASSTNSEGYTF.

This rearrangement joins TRBV6-5 to TRBJ1-6; possible D gene TRBD1, 5 bases. CDR3 length equals 13 residues. Germline loops: CDR1 MNHEY, CDR2 SVGAGI. Trimming took 3 bases from V and 7 from J, leaving 7 bases between them. This chain's CDR3 is CASSYKGNSPLHF. CDR3 in DNA: TGTGCCAGCAGTTATAAGGGGAATTCACCCCTCCACTTT.

The CDR3 DNA reads TGTGCCAGTAAAGGGGCGGGCTACACCTTC. Its protein is CASKGAGYTF. The chain recombines TRBV19 with TRBJ1-2; TRBD1 might be the D (5 bases). V was cut by 7 bases and J by 8 bases, with 8 bases left in between. The CDR3 covers 10 residues. Germline-derived CDR1 and CDR2 are LNHDA and SQIVND (reference sequence).

This clone has only one observation. The chain combines TRBV9 with TRBJ2-7; D unclear. Per germline, CDR1 SGDLS and CDR2 YYNGEE. Trimming pared 0 bases from V and 3 bases from J, leaving 13 bases between. CDR3 length equals 15 residues. The CDR3 is CASSVADMLGYEQYF. The DNA of the CDR3 is TGTGCCAGCAGCGTAGCTGATATGCTCGGCTACGAGCAGTACTTC.

The V call is TRBV7-3, the J call TRBJ2-1; 7 bases match TRBD2. Per the germline V gene, CDR1 is SGHTA and CDR2 is FQGTGA. The ends lost 5 bases at V and 5 bases at J; junction bases unmatched: 6. The CDR3 totals 14 residues. CDR3 in amino acids: CASSPSGGDNEQFF. The CDR3 DNA sequence: TGTGCCAGCAGCCCCTCGGGGGGTGACAATGAGCAGTTCTTC. Supplemented by reference TRBV7-3 and TRBJ2-1, the full variable domain reads GAGVSQTPSNKVTEKGKYVELRCDPISGHTALYWYRQSLGQGPEFLIYFQGTGAADDSGLPNDRFFAVRPEGSVSTLKIQRTERGDSAVYLCASSPSGGDNEQFFGPGTRLTVL.

This clone showed up just once. The gene calls are TRBV5-1 and TRBJ2-1; 11 bases map to TRBD2. The CDR3 has 14 residues. V shed 2 bases and J 9 bases; nucleotides not matched to a gene: 4. Germline CDR1 and CDR2: SGHRS and YFSETQ. CDR3 DNA: TGCGCCAGCAGCTTTGGGCTAGCGGGAGGTGAGCAGTTCTTC. This codes for CASSFGLAGGEQFF.

The J gene is TRBJ2-2, the V gene TRBV9, with D tentatively TRBD2 (6 bases). In germline, CDR1 is SGDLS, CDR2 YYNGEE. This CDR3 has 15 amino acids. V was cut by 4 bases and J by 4 bases, with 14 bases left in between. CDR3 amino acids: CASSPWGVGTGELFF. The CDR3, as DNA: TGTGCCAGCAGCCCATGGGGGGTGGGCACCGGGGAGCTGTTTTTT.

V gene TRBV5-8 combines with J gene TRBJ2-2; no clear D. V was clipped by 2 bases and J by 2 bases, with 7 bases between them. The CDR3 runs 14 residues. Germline lookup yields CDR1 SGHTS and CDR2 YDEGEE. For the CDR3, the DNA is TGTGCCAGCAGCTTCCAGCGTAACACCGGGGAGCTGTTTTTT. It encodes CASSFQRNTGELFF.

The chain employs TRBV15 and TRBJ1-5, with TRBD1 matching 7 bases. This CDR3 has 15 residues. Germline values: CDR1 LNHNV, CDR2 YYDKDF (reference sequence). Germline trimming cut 4 bases from V and 7 bases from J; bases unmatched to any gene: 10. This CDR3 is CATSTPTGFGQPQHF. In nucleotides, the CDR3 is TGTGCCACCAGCACACCGACAGGGTTTGGGCAGCCCCAGCATTTT.

Of note for this clone: At the DNA level, this CDR3 is encoded by other sequences in the same sample as well. The V gene is TRBV9, the J gene TRBJ1-1, with D unclear. The length of the CDR3 is 14 residues. Trimming left V 2 bases short and J 1 base short, with 9 bases between. Germline CDR1 SGDLS, CDR2 YYNGEE. The chain's CDR3 is CASSVGGSNTEAFF. CDR3 in DNA: TGTGCCAGCAGCGTGGGAGGATCGAACACTGAAGCTTTCTTT.

This clone occurred once. The chain's CDR3 is CASHLVGEEQSGYTF. DNA for the CDR3: TGTGCCAGTCACCTCGTGGGGGAGGAACAATCTGGCTACACCTTC. This chain joins TRBV19 and TRBJ1-2, with a weak D call TRBD1 (5 bases). The CDR3 length is 15 residues. Deletions cut 8 bases from V and 7 bases from J, with 23 bases between. The germline V gene has CDR1 LNHDA and CDR2 SQIVND (reference sequence). The entire variable domain, with the rest obtained from reference TRBV19 and TRBJ1-2, is as follows: DGGITQSPKYLFRKEGQNVTLSCEQNLNHDAMYWYRQDPGQGLRLIYYSQIVNDFQKGDIAEGYSVSREKKESFPLTVTSAQKNPTAFYLCASHLVGEEQSGYTFGSGTRLTVV.

The chain uses TRBV7-9 and TRBJ1-5; D is ambiguous. This CDR3 comprises 12 residues. CDR1 and CDR2 from the germline V gene are SEHNR and FQNEAQ (reference sequence). Trimming removed 1 base from V and 6 bases from J, with 4 bases in between. CDR3 DNA: TGTGCCAGCAGCTTAGACATTCAGCCCCAGCATTTT. It codes for CASSLDIQPQHF.

The CDR3 here is CSVVGQGLYGYTF. CDR3 bases: TGCAGCGTTGTTGGGCAGGGGCTTTATGGCTACACCTTC. The chain employs TRBV29-1 and TRBJ1-2; D might be TRBD1 (6 bases). The CDR3 length is 13 residues. Trimming removed 4 bases at V and 5 bases at J, with 14 bases between. Germline CDR1 reads SQVTM; CDR2 reads ANQGSEA. The variable domain in full, with the rest retrieved from reference TRBV29-1 and TRBJ1-2, is SAVISQKPSRDICQRGTSLTIQCQVDSQVTMMFWYRQQPGQSLTLIATANQGSEATYESGFVIDKFPISRPNLTFSTLTVSNMSPEDSSIYLCSVVGQGLYGYTFGSGTRLTVV.

This clone turned up a few times. The chain links TRBV12-3 or TRBV12-4 to TRBJ1-2, with a possible D match to TRBD1 (6 bases). This CDR3 has 13 residues. Trimming took off 4 bases at V and 8 bases at J, with 14 bases between the two ends. The CDR3 region is CASSSHRAQGYTF. CDR3 coding DNA: TGTGCCAGCAGTTCCCACAGGGCCCAAGGCTACACCTTC.

This sequence joins TRBV5-5 and TRBJ2-2, with no clear D. The CDR3 is 14 residues long. Germline CDR1 SGHKS, CDR2 YYEKEE (reference sequence). The V and J ends lost 5 bases and 0 bases respectively, with 8 bases between them. The CDR3 region has the DNA TGTGCCAGCAGTCAGGCCCCGAACACCGGGGAGCTGTTTTTT. Its translation: CASSQAPNTGELFF.

This sequence joins TRBV5-4 and TRBJ2-6, with D possibly matching TRBD2 (5 bases). Trimming took off 4 bases at V and 0 bases at J, with 11 bases between the two ends. The CDR3 contains 16 residues. The germline gives CDR1 SGHNT, CDR2 YYREEE (reference sequence). CDR3 sequence reads: CASSPRRSSGANVLTF. CDR3 nucleotide sequence: TGTGCCAGCAGCCCACGGAGGAGCTCTGGGGCCAACGTCCTGACTTTC.

V gene TRBV28 combines with J gene TRBJ1-6; 8 positions agree with TRBD1. V was clipped by 6 bases and J by 6 bases; unmatched bases: 7. Germline V gives CDR1 MDHEN, CDR2 SYDVKM. There are 15 residues in the CDR3. The CDR3 loop is CASSRTGGFNSPLHF. CDR3 coding DNA: TGTGCCAGCAGCCGTACAGGGGGATTTAATTCACCCCTCCACTTT. Full variable domain (remainder filled in from reference TRBV28 and TRBJ1-6): DVKVTQSSRYLVKRTGEKVFLECVQDMDHENMFWYRQDPGLGLRLIYFSYDVKMKEKGDIPEGYSVSREKKERFSLILESASTNQTSMYLCASSRTGGFNSPLHFGNGTRLTVT.